This is a list of T cell receptor beta chains from one sample in a study of blood T cell repertoires in COVID-19. Data came from immunoSEQ multiplex PCR; TCRdb stores just in-frame clones and leaves some out. The data contain 200,000 or so clones, about 88% of them seen just once; the ten biggest clones take up approximately 2.1%. Sequenced input: peripheral blood. The receptors stem from a man in his 70s with active or convalescent COVID-19. The CDR3 runs from the conserved cysteine through the conserved F or W. Each record gives: V gene, clone size, J gene, D gene, CDR3 protein, CDR3 DNA. A D gene is named only where the DNA matches it firmly. Expanded clones are given a class, and other clones once, few, many or no size at all.

v_gene: TRBV30
abundance: NA
j_gene: TRBJ2-2
d_gene: NA
CDR3aa: CAWGGGPGIWTGELFF
CDR3nt: TGTGCCTGGGGAGGGGGGCCAGGGATATGGACCGGGGAGCTGTTTTTT

v_gene: TRBV5-1
abundance: once
j_gene: TRBJ2-7
d_gene: TRBD1
CDR3aa: CASSGRGQGDEQYF
CDR3nt: TGCGCCAGCAGCGGAAGGGGACAGGGAGACGAGCAGTACTTC

v_gene: TRBV27
abundance: NA
j_gene: TRBJ2-5
d_gene: TRBD1
CDR3aa: CASSPRGTGIWETQYF
CDR3nt: TGTGCCAGCAGTCCTCGGGGGACAGGGATTTGGGAGACCCAGTACTTC

v_gene: TRBV6-5
abundance: NA
j_gene: TRBJ1-6
d_gene: TRBD1
CDR3aa: CASRPGTGGNSPLHF
CDR3nt: TGTGCCAGCAGGCCCGGGACAGGGGGGAATTCACCCCTCCACTTT

v_gene: TRBV6-5
abundance: NA
j_gene: TRBJ1-1
d_gene: NA
CDR3aa: CASSYRGSQTPEAFF
CDR3nt: TGTGCCAGCAGTTACCGCGGCTCACAAACCCCTGAAGCTTTCTTT

v_gene: TRBV7-2
abundance: NA
j_gene: TRBJ1-1
d_gene: NA
CDR3aa: CASSLDGGVGTEAFF
CDR3nt: TGTGCCAGCAGCTTAGATGGGGGGGTAGGCACTGAAGCTTTCTTT

v_gene: TRBV5-1
abundance: NA
j_gene: TRBJ2-3
d_gene: TRBD2
CDR3aa: CASSLTGLAGTPQDTQYF
CDR3nt: TGCGCCAGCAGCTTGACCGGACTAGCGGGAACCCCACAGGATACGCAGTATTTT

v_gene: TRBV10-3
abundance: NA
j_gene: TRBJ1-5
d_gene: TRBD1
CDR3aa: CAISGTGGSNQPQHF
CDR3nt: TGTGCCATCAGCGGGACAGGGGGATCCAATCAGCCCCAGCATTTT

v_gene: TRBV10-1
abundance: NA
j_gene: TRBJ2-1
d_gene: TRBD1
CDR3aa: CASSDRQGSNEQFF
CDR3nt: TGCGCCAGCAGTGATCGACAGGGAAGCAATGAGCAGTTCTTC

v_gene: TRBV6-4
abundance: NA
j_gene: TRBJ2-3
d_gene: NA
CDR3aa: CASSGTLAGWTRTDTQYF
CDR3nt: TGTGCCAGCAGTGGAACTCTGGCGGGATGGACTCGTACAGATACGCAGTATTTT

v_gene: TRBV5-5
abundance: NA
j_gene: TRBJ2-5
d_gene: NA
CDR3aa: CASSLWAGRQETQYF
CDR3nt: TGTGCCAGCAGCTTATGGGCGGGGCGCCAAGAGACCCAGTACTTC

v_gene: TRBV30
abundance: NA
j_gene: TRBJ2-2
d_gene: TRBD2
CDR3aa: CAWSVGLAGVDGELFF
CDR3nt: TGTGCCTGGAGTGTAGGCCTAGCGGGGGTAGACGGGGAGCTGTTTTTT

v_gene: TRBV12-3/TRBV12-4
abundance: NA
j_gene: TRBJ2-1
d_gene: TRBD2
CDR3aa: CASRRAGVHEQFF
CDR3nt: TGTGCCAGCAGAAGAGCGGGGGTCCATGAGCAGTTCTTC

v_gene: TRBV6-5
abundance: NA
j_gene: TRBJ1-4
d_gene: NA
CDR3aa: CASRPGVTALEKLFF
CDR3nt: TGTGCCAGCAGACCGGGGGTCACGGCGCTCGAAAAACTGTTTTTT

v_gene: TRBV7-2
abundance: NA
j_gene: TRBJ2-7
d_gene: NA
CDR3aa: CASSLGSGLDPYEQYF
CDR3nt: TGTGCCAGCAGCCTGGGGTCAGGACTCGACCCCTACGAGCAGTACTTC

v_gene: TRBV27
abundance: few
j_gene: TRBJ1-1
d_gene: TRBD1
CDR3aa: CASSSIKFGQGNTEAFF
CDR3nt: TGTGCCAGCAGTTCTATTAAATTCGGACAGGGGAACACTGAAGCTTTCTTT

v_gene: TRBV27
abundance: NA
j_gene: TRBJ2-1
d_gene: TRBD2
CDR3aa: CASSPLAGSGNEQFF
CDR3nt: TGTGCCAGCAGTCCCCTAGCGGGGTCTGGGAATGAGCAGTTCTTC

v_gene: TRBV3-1/TRBV3-2
abundance: once
j_gene: TRBJ1-3
d_gene: TRBD1
CDR3aa: CASSQTGGGNTIYF
CDR3nt: TGTGCCAGCAGCCAAACAGGGGGAGGAAACACCATATATTTT